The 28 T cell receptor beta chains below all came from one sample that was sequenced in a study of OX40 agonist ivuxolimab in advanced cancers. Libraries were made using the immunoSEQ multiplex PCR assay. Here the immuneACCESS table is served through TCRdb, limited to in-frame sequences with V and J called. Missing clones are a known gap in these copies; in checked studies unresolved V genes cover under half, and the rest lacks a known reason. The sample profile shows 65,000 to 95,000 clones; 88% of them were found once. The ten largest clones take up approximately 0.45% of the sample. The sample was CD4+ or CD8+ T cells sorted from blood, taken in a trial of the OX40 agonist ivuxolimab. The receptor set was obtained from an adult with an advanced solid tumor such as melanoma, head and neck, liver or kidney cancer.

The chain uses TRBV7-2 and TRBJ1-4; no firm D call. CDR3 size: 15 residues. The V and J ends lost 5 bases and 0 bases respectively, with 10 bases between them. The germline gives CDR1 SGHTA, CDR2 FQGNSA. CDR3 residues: CASSPKVATNEKLFF. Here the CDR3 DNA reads TGTGCCAGCAGCCCCAAGGTTGCAACTAATGAAAAACTGTTTTTT.

CDR3 sequence reads: CATYLDGSNEKLFF. Here the CDR3 DNA reads TGTGCCACTTACTTGGACGGCTCTAATGAAAAACTGTTTTTT. This chain links TRBV28 with TRBJ1-4; no firm D call. Trimming pared 10 bases from V and 3 bases from J, leaving 15 bases between. Germline loops: CDR1 MDHEN, CDR2 SYDVKM. The CDR3 covers 14 residues. Drawing the rest from reference TRBV28 and TRBJ1-4, the complete variable domain is DVKVTQSSRYLVKRTGEKVFLECVQDMDHENMFWYRQDPGLGLRLIYFSYDVKMKEKGDIPEGYSVSREKKERFSLILESASTNQTSMYLCATYLDGSNEKLFFGSGTQLSVL.

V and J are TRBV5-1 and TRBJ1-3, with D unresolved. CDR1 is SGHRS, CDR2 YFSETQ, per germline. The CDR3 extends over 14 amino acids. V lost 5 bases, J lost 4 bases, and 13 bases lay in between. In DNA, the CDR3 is TGCGCCAGCAGTCCCCTACCTGGGGGAAACACCATATATTTT. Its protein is CASSPLPGGNTIYF.

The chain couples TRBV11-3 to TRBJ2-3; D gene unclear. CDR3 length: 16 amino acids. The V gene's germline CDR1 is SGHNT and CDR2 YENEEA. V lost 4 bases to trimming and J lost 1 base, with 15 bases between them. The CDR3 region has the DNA TGTGCCAGCAGCTGGGGTGACGGTGTCGGCACAGATACGCAGTATTTT. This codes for CASSWGDGVGTDTQYF.

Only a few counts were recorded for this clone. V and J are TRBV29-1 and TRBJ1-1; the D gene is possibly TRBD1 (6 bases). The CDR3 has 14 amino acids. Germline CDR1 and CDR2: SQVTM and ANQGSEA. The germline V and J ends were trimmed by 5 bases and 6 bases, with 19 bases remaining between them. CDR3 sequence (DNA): TGCAGCGTTTTGCGTCGGGACACCATCCCTGAAGCTTTCTTT. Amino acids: CSVLRRDTIPEAFF.

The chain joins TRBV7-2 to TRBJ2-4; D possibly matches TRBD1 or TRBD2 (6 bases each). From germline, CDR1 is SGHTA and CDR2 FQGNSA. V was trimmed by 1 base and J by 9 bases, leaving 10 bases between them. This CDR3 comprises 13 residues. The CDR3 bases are TGTGCCAGCAGCTTAGGGGGGGCAGGCATTCAGTACTTC. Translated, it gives CASSLGGAGIQYF. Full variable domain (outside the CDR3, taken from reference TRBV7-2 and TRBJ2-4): GAGVSQSPSNKVTEKGKDVELRCDPISGHTALYWYRQSLGQGLEFLIYFQGNSAPDKSGLPSDRFSAERTGGSVSTLTIQRTQQEDSAVYLCASSLGGAGIQYFGAGTRLSVL.

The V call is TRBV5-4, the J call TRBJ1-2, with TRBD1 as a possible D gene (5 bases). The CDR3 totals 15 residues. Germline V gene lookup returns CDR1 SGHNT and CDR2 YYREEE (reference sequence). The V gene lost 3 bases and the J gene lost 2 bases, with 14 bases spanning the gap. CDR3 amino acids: CASSSRQIQNYGYTF. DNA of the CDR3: TGTGCCAGCAGCTCGAGACAGATTCAAAACTATGGCTACACCTTC.

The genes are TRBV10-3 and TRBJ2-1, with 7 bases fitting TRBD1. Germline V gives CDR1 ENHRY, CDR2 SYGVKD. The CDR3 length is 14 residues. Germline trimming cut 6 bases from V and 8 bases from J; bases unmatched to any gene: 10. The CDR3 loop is CAIRRQGSRDEQFF. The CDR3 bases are TGTGCCATCAGGCGACAGGGTTCAAGGGATGAGCAGTTCTTC.

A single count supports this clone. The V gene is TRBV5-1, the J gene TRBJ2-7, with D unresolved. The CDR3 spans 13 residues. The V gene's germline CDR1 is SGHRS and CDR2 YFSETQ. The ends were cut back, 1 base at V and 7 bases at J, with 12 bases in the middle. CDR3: CASSLRAMGEQYF. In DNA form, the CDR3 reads TGCGCCAGCAGCTTGAGGGCTATGGGGGAGCAGTACTTC. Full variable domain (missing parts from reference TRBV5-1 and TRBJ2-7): KAGVTQTPRYLIKTRGQQVTLSCSPISGHRSVSWYQQTPGQGLQFLFEYFSETQRNKGNFPGRFSGRQFSNSRSEMNVSTLELGDSALYLCASSLRAMGEQYFGPGTRLTVT.

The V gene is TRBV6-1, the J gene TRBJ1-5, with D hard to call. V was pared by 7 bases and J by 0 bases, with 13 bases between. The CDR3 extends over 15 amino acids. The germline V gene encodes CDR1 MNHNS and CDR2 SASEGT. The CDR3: CASNVNPFSNQPQHF. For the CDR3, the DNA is TGTGCCAGCAATGTTAATCCCTTTAGCAATCAGCCCCAGCATTTT.

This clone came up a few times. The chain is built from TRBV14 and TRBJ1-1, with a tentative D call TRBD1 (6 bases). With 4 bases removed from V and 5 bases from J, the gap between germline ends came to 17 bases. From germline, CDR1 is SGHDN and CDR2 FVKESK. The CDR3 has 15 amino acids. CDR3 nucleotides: TGTGCCAGCAGCCCATCGGGACAAAGACGGACTGAAGCTTTCTTT. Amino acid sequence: CASSPSGQRRTEAFF.

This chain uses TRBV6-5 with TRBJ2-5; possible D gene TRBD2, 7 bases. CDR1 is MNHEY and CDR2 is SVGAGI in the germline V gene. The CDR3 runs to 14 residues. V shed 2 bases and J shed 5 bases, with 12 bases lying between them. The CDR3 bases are TGTGCCAGCAGTTACGGGGGGGCCTTGGAGACCCAGTACTTC. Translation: CASSYGGALETQYF.

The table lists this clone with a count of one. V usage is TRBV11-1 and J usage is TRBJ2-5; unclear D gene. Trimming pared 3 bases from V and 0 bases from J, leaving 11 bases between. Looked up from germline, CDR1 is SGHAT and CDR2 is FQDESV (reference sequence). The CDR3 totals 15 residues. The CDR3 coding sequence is TGTGCCAGCAGCTTCCGAGGAGCCTACCAAGAGACCCAGTACTTC. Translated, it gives CASSFRGAYQETQYF. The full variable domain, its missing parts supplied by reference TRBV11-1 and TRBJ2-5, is EAEVAQSPRYKITEKSQAVAFWCDPISGHATLYWYRQILGQGPELLVQFQDESVVDDSQLPKDRFSAERLKGVDSTLKIQPAELGDSAMYLCASSFRGAYQETQYFGPGTRLLVL.

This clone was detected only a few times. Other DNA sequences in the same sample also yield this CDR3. CDR3 residues: CATSRVSGASGNTIYF. The CDR3 bases are TGTGCCACCAGCAGAGTCTCGGGGGCCTCTGGAAACACCATATATTTT. This chain uses TRBV15 with TRBJ1-3; tentative D call: TRBD1 (6 bases). The V gene lost 1 base and the J gene lost 0 bases, with 10 bases spanning the gap. This CDR3 region has 16 residues. Per the germline V gene, CDR1 is LNHNV and CDR2 is YYDKDF (reference sequence).

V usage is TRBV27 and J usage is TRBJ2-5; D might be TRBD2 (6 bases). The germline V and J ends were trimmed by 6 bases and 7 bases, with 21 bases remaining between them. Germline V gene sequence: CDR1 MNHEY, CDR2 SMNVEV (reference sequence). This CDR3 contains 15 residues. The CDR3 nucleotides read TGTGCCAGCAGCCCCTTGGGTGGGGGGTTAGGGACCCAGTACTTC. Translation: CASSPLGGGLGTQYF.

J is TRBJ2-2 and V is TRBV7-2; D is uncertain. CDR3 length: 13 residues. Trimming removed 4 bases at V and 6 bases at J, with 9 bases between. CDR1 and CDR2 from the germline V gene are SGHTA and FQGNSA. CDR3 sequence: CASSSQSPGELFF. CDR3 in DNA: TGTGCCAGCAGCTCCCAATCGCCCGGGGAGCTGTTTTTT.

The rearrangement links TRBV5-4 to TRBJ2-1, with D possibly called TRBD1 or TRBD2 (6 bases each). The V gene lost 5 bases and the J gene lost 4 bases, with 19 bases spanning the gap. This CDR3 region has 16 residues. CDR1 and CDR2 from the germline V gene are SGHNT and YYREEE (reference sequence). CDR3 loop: CASSPKWGALYNEQFF. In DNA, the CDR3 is TGTGCCAGCAGTCCAAAGTGGGGGGCTCTGTACAATGAGCAGTTCTTC.

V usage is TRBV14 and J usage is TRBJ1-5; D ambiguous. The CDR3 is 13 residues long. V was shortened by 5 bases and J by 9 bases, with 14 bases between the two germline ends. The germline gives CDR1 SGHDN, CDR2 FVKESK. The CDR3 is CASSGGAAAPQHF. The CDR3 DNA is TGTGCCAGCAGCGGAGGCGCGGCCGCGCCCCAGCATTTT.

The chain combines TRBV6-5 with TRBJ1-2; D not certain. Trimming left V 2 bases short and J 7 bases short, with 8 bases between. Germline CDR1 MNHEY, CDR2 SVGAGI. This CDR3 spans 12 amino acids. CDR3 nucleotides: TGTGCCAGCAGTTACCACGGGGTTGGCTACACCTTC. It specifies CASSYHGVGYTF.

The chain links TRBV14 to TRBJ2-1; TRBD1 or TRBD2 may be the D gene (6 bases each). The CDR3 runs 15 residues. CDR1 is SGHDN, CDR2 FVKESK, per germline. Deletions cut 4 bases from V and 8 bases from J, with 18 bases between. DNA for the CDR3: TGTGCCAGCAGCCCCGCGGGACACACACACGATGAGCAGTTCTTC. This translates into CASSPAGHTHDEQFF.

For the CDR3, the DNA is TGTGCCAGCTCACCATCAGTAGGGACAATAGGTATGGTGCCCCTCCACTTT. Amino acid sequence: CASSPSVGTIGMVPLHF. This rearrangement joins TRBV18 to TRBJ1-6; maybe TRBD1 (6 bases). Trimming removed 2 bases at V and 13 bases at J, with 24 bases between. The germline gives CDR1 KGHSH, CDR2 LQKENI. The CDR3 loop spans 17 amino acids.

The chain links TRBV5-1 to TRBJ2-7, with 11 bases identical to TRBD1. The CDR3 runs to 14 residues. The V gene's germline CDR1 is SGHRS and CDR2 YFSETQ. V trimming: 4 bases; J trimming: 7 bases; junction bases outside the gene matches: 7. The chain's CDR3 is CASSTGQGAGEQYF. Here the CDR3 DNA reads TGCGCCAGCAGCACTGGACAGGGGGCGGGGGAGCAGTACTTC. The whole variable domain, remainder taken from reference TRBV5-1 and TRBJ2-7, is KAGVTQTPRYLIKTRGQQVTLSCSPISGHRSVSWYQQTPGQGLQFLFEYFSETQRNKGNFPGRFSGRQFSNSRSEMNVSTLELGDSALYLCASSTGQGAGEQYFGPGTRLTVT.

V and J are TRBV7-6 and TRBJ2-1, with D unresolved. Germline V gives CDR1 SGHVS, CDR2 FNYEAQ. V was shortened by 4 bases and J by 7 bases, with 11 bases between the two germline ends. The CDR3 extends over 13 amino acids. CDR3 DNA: TGTGCCAGCAGCTCCGCCCCACTGAATGAGCAGTTCTTC. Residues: CASSSAPLNEQFF.

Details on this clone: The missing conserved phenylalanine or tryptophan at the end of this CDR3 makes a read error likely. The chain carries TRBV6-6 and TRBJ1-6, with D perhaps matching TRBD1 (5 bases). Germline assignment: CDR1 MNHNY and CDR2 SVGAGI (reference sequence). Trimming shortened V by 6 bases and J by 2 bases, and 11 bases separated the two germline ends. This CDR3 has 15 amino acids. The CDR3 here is CASSLQDPYNSPLHL. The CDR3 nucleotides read TGTGCCAGCAGCTTACAGGACCCCTATAATTCACCCCTCCACCTT.

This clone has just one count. CDR3 DNA sequence: TGTGCCAGCAGTAGCAGGAGACCAAACACCATATATTTT. Translated, it gives CASSSRRPNTIYF. This chain connects TRBV6-5 to TRBJ1-3; D remains ambiguous. Germline V gene lookup returns CDR1 MNHEY and CDR2 SVGAGI. The CDR3 has 13 residues. V lost 5 bases and J lost 6, with 11 bases in between.

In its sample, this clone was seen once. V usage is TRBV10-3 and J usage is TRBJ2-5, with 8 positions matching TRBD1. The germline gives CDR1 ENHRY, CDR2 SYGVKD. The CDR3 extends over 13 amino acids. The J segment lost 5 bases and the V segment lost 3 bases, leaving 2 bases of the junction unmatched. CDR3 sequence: CAISDRGLETQYF. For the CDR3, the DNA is TGTGCCATCAGTGACAGGGGGCTTGAGACCCAGTACTTC.

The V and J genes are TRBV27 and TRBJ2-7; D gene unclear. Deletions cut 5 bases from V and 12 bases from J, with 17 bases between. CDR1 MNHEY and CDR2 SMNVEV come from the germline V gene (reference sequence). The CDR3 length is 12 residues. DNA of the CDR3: TGTGCCAGCAGTCCCCCCCTCCTCGAGTTGTACTTC. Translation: CASSPPLLELYF.

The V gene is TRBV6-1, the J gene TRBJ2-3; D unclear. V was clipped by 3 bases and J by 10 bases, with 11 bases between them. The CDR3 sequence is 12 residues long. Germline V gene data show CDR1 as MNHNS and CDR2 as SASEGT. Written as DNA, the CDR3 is TGTGCCAGCAGTGATTACCAGGTTGCGCAGTATTTT. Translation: CASSDYQVAQYF.